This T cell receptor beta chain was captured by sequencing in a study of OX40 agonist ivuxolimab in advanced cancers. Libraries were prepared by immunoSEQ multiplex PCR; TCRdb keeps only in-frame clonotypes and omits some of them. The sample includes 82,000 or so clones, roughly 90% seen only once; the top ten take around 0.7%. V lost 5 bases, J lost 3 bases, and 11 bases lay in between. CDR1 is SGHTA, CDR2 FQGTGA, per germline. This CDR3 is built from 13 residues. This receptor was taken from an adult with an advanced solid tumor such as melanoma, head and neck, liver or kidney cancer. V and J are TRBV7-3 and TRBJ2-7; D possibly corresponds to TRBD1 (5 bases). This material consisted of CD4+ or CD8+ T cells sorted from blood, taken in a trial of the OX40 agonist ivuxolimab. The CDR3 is CASSPKTDYEQYF. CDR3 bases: TGTGCCAGCAGCCCAAAGACAGACTACGAGCAGTACTTC.